This TCR beta chain was retrieved from a study of cytomegalovirus exposure and HLA in healthy donors. Study-wide background: Earlier sequencing of about 200 million T cells yielded under 120 million unique TCR beta sequences.

The PCR used 60 Vbeta and 13 Jbeta primers. Libraries were prepared by immunoSEQ multiplex PCR; TCRdb keeps only in-frame clonotypes and omits some of them. Here the sample spans some 150,000 clones, roughly three quarters being singletons. Trimming took 3 bases from V and 7 from J, leaving 19 bases between them. There are 16 residues in the CDR3. CDR1 is LNHNV, CDR2 YYDKDF, per germline (reference sequence). The sample was PBMCs. The source is a human donor in good health. The chain couples TRBV15 to TRBJ2-1; weak D call: TRBD2 (6 bases). The CDR3 DNA reads as TGTGCCACCAGCAGGGCGGGCGACTATAGCGGTAATGAGCAGTTCTTC. Translation gives CATSRAGDYSGNEQFF.